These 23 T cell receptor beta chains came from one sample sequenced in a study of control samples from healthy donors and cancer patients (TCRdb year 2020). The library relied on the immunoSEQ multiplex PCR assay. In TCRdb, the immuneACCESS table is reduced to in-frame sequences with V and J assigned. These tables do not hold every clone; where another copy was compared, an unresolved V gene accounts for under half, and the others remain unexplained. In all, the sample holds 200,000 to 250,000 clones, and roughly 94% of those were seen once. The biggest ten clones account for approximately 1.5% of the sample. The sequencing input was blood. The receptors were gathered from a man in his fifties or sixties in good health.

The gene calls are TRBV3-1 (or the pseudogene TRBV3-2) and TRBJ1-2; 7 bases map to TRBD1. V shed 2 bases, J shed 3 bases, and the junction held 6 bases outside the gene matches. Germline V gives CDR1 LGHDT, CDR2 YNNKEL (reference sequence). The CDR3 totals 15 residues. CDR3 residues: CASSQPGTDDYGYTF. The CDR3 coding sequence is TGTGCCAGCAGCCAACCCGGGACAGACGACTATGGCTACACCTTC.

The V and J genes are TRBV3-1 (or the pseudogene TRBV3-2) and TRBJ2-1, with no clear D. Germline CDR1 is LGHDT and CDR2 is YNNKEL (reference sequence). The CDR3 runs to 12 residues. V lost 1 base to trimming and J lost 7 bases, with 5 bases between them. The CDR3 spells CASSQAKNEQFF. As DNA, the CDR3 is TGTGCCAGCAGCCAAGCAAAGAATGAGCAGTTCTTC.

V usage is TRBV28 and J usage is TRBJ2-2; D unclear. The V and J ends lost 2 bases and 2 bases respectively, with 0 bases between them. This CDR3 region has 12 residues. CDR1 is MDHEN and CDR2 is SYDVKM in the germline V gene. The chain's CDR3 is CASSLNTGELFF. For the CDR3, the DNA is TGTGCCAGCAGTTTAAACACCGGGGAGCTGTTTTTT.

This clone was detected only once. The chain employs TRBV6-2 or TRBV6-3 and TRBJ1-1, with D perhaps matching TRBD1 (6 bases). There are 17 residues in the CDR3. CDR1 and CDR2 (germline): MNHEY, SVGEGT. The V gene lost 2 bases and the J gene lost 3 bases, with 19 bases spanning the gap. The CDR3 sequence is CASSYPFGGEQYTEAFF. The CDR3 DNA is TGTGCCAGCAGTTACCCCTTCGGGGGCGAGCAGTACACTGAAGCTTTCTTT.

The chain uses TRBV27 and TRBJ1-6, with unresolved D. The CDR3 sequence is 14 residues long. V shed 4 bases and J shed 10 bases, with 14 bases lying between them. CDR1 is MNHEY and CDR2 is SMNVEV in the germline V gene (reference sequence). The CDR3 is CASSSPPPRSPLHF. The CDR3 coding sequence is TGTGCCAGCAGTTCACCACCTCCTCGATCACCCCTCCACTTT.

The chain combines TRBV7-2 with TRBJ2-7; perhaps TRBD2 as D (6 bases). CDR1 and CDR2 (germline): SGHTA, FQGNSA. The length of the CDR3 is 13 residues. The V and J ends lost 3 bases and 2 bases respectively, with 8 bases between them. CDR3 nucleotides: TGTGCCAGCAGCTTCGGAGGGGCCTACGAGCAGTACTTC. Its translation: CASSFGGAYEQYF.

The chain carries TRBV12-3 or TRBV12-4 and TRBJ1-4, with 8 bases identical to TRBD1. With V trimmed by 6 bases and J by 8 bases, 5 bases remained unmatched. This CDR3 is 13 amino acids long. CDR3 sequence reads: CASSAGGEEKLFF. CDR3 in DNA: TGTGCCAGCAGCGCAGGGGGCGAAGAAAAACTGTTTTTT.

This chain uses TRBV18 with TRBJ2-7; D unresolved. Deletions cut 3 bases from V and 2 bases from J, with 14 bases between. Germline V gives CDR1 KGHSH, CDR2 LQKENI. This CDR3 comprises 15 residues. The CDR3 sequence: CASSPYVQGTYEQYF. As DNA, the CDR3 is TGTGCCAGCTCACCGTACGTTCAAGGGACCTACGAGCAGTACTTC.

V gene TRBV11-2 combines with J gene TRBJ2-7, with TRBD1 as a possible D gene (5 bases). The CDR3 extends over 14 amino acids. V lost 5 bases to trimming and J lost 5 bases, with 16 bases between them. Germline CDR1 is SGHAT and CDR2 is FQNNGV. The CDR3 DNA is TGTGCCAGCAGCCTTCCCCAGGGTACGAACGAGCAGTACTTC. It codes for CASSLPQGTNEQYF.

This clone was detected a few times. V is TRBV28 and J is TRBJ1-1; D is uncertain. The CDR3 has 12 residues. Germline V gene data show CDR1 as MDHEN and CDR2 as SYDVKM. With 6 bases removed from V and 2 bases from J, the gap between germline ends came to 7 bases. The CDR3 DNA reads TGTGCCAGCAGGAGCGTAAACACTGAAGCTTTCTTT. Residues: CASRSVNTEAFF.

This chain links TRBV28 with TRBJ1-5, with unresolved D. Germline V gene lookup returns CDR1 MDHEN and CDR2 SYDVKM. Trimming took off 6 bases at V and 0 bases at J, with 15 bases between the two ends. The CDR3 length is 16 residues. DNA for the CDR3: TGTGCCAGCAGGCTAAGGCAGCTTTATAGCAATCAGCCCCAGCATTTT. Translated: CASRLRQLYSNQPQHF.

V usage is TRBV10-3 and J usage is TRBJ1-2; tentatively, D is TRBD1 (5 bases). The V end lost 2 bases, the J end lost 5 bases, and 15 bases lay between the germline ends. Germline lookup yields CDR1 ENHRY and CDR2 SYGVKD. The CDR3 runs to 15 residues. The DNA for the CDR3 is TGTGCCATCAGTGAGGACGTGGGGGGGGGTTATGGCTACACCTTC. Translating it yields CAISEDVGGGYGYTF.

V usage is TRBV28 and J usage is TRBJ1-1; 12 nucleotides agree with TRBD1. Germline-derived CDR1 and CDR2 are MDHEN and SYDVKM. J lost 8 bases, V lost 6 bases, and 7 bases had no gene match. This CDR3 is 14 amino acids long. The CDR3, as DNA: TGTGCCAGCAGATTTCCGGGACAGGGGGCGGAAGCTTTCTTT. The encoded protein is CASRFPGQGAEAFF.

Here the CDR3 DNA reads TGCGCCAGCAGCTTCCAGGGGGCTGGAAACACCATATATTTT. It codes for CASSFQGAGNTIYF. The V call is TRBV5-1, the J call TRBJ1-3, with 7 bases identical to TRBD1. Losses at the gene ends were 2 bases for V and 2 bases for J; bases not matched to a gene: 1. Germline CDR1 reads SGHRS; CDR2 reads YFSETQ. The CDR3 spans 14 residues.

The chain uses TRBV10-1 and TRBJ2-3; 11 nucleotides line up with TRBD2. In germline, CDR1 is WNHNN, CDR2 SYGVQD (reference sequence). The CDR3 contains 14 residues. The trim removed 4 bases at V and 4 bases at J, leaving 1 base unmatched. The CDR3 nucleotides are TGCGCCAGCAGTGCACTAGCGGGGGCAGATACGCAGTATTTT. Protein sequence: CASSALAGADTQYF.

Here the CDR3 DNA reads TGTGCCAGCAGCTTGGCCAAACAGGCGAACACTGAAGCTTTCTTT. The encoded protein is CASSLAKQANTEAFF. V usage is TRBV5-4 and J usage is TRBJ1-1; D is possibly TRBD1 (5 bases). The CDR3 is 15 residues long. Trimming removed 0 bases from V and 1 base from J, with 10 bases in between. Germline V gives CDR1 SGHNT, CDR2 YYREEE (reference sequence). The entire variable domain, with the rest obtained from reference TRBV5-4 and TRBJ1-1, is as follows: ETGVTQSPTHLIKTRGQQVTLRCSSQSGHNTVSWYQQALGQGPQFIFQYYREEENGRGNFPPRFSGLQFPNYSSELNVNALELDDSALYLCASSLAKQANTEAFFGQGTRLTVV.

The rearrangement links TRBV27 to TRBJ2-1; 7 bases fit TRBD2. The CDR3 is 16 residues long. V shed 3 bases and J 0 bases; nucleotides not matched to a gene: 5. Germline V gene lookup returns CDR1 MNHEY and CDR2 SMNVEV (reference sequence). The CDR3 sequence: CASSFFSGRSYNEQFF. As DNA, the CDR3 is TGTGCCAGCAGTTTTTTTAGCGGGCGCTCCTACAATGAGCAGTTCTTC.

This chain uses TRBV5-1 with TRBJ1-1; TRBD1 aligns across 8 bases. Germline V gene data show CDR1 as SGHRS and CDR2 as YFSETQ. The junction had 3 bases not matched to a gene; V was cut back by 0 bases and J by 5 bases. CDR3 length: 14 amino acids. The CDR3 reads CASSLDRGGTEAFF. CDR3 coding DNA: TGCGCCAGCAGCTTGGACAGGGGGGGAACTGAAGCTTTCTTT. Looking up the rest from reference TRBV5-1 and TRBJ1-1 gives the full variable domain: KAGVTQTPRYLIKTRGQQVTLSCSPISGHRSVSWYQQTPGQGLQFLFEYFSETQRNKGNFPGRFSGRQFSNSRSEMNVSTLELGDSALYLCASSLDRGGTEAFFGQGTRLTVV.

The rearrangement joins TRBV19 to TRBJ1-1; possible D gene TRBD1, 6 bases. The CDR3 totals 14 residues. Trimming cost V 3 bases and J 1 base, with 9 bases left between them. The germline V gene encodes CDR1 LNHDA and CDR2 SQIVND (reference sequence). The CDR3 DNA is TGTGCCAGTAGTATCTCAGGGGCGAACACTGAAGCTTTCTTT. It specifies CASSISGANTEAFF.

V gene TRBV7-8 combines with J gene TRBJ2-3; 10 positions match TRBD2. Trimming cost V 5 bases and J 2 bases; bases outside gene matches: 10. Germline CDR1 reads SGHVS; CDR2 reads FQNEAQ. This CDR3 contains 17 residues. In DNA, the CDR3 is TGTGCCAGCAGCCTTTATGGTAGCGGGGGGATCACAGATACGCAGTATTTT. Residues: CASSLYGSGGITDTQYF.

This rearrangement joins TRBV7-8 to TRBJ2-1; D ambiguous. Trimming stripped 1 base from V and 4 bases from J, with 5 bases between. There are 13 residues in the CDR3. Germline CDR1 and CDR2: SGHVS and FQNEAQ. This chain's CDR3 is CASSLGAYNEQFF. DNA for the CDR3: TGTGCCAGCAGCTTAGGGGCATACAATGAGCAGTTCTTC.

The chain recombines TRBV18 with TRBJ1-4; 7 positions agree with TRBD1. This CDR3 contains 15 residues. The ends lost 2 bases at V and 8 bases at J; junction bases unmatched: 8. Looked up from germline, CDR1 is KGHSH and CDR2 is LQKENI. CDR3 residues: CASSPSAPGGEKLFF. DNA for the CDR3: TGTGCCAGCTCACCAAGTGCCCCAGGGGGGGAAAAACTGTTTTTT.

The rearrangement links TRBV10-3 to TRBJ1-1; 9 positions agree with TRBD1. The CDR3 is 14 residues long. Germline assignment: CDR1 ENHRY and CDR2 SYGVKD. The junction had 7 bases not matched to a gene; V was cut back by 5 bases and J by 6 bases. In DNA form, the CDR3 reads TGTGCCATCAGTCTTCCGGGACAGGGCGCTGAAGCTTTCTTT. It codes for CAISLPGQGAEAFF.